One and the same sample provided the 27 T cell receptor beta chains below, sequenced in a study of T-cell reconstitution after alpha-beta-depleted transplantation in children (dated by TCRdb to between 2015 and 2016). Library generation was performed with PCR. TCRdb names Illumina HiSeq 2500 as the instrument used. TCR library preparation used molecular barcoding, with unique molecular identifiers applied to normalize quantification of the TCRbeta repertoire. TCRdb took the public reads, trimmed them with fastp at Q25, ran MiXCR for clone calling and kept in-frame beta chains. Under each unique CDR3 protein, matching rows form one entry showing the most common genes and DNA. In all, the sample holds 600,000 or so distinct CDR3 sequences, and under 25% of those were seen once. The ten biggest clones cover 13% to 15% of the sample. The treatment or condition tag for this specimen amounts to: allogeneic hematopoietic cell transplantation with graft depleted of TCRalphabeta T cells and CD19 B cells.

Material: PBMCs, mostly from graft donor cells, obtained 360 days after TCRalphabeta/CD19-depleted stem cell transplant. All receptors derive from a boy under two years old who had a stem cell transplant for acute myeloid leukemia, so the T cells may come from the graft donor.

This clonotype showed up just once. The V and J genes are TRBV12-3 or TRBV12-4 and TRBJ2-2, with D uncertain. The V gene lost 1 base and the J gene lost 0 bases, with 18 bases spanning the gap. The CDR3 contains 19 residues. The CDR3: CASSLGPILEAPNTGELFF. DNA of the CDR3: TGTGCCAGCAGTTTAGGCCCAATATTAGAAGCCCCGAACACCGGGGAGCTGTTTTTT.

This clonotype was counted at least ten times. The CDR3 DNA follows: TGTGCCAGCAGGGAGGTGTGGAGCTCCTATAATTCACCCCTCCACTTT. Its protein product is CASREVWSSYNSPLHF. V and J are TRBV28 and TRBJ1-6; D not resolved. The CDR3 has 16 residues. The germline CDR1 and CDR2 sequences are MDHEN and SYDVKM. Trimming took off 6 bases at V and 0 bases at J, with 12 bases between the two ends.

In its sample, this clonotype was seen many times. V is TRBV7-9 and J is TRBJ1-6, with TRBD1 identical over 9 bases. The CDR3 is 15 amino acids. The J segment lost 10 bases and the V segment lost 10 bases, leaving 14 bases of the junction unmatched. Germline V gene data show CDR1 as SEHNR and CDR2 as FQNEAQ (reference sequence). CDR3 nucleotides: TGTGCCACTGGAGAGAGAAGGACAGGGGACTCACCCCTCCACTTT. Protein sequence: CATGERRTGDSPLHF.

Only a few counts were recorded for this clonotype. The CDR3 bases are TGTGCCAGCTCACCGAAATTGAGGGACAGGGGGCAGGGACACACAGATACGCAGTATTTT. Residues: CASSPKLRDRGQGHTDTQYF. This chain links TRBV18 with TRBJ2-3; 12 bases fit TRBD1. The V gene end was trimmed by 3 bases and the J gene end by 2 bases; junction bases not matched to a gene: 15. The CDR3 has 20 amino acids. Looked up from germline, CDR1 is KGHSH and CDR2 is LQKENI.

At least ten counts were recorded for this clonotype. The chain employs TRBV4-3 and TRBJ2-3; D might be TRBD1 (6 bases). The CDR3 contains 13 residues. Germline-derived CDR1 and CDR2 are LGHNA and YSLEER. The germline V and J ends were trimmed by 4 bases and 5 bases, with 10 bases remaining between them. The CDR3 coding sequence is TGCGCCAGCAGCCTGGGACAACGAGATACGCAGTATTTT. It codes for CASSLGQRDTQYF.

This clonotype occurred a few times. J is TRBJ2-3 and V is TRBV5-1, with D uncertain. With 7 bases removed from V and 14 bases from J, the gap between germline ends came to 14 bases. The CDR3 loop spans 10 amino acids. Per germline, CDR1 SGHRS and CDR2 YFSETQ. In DNA, the CDR3 is TGCGCCAGCGCTGGTAGTAAAACGTATTTT. This gives the protein CASAGSKTYF.

This clonotype appeared a few times. This chain connects TRBV7-9 to TRBJ2-7; D ambiguous. This CDR3 has 15 amino acids. Germline-derived CDR1 and CDR2 are SEHNR and FQNEAQ (reference sequence). V was cut by 3 bases and J by 5 bases, with 17 bases left in between. In DNA, the CDR3 is TGTGCCAGCAGCTTGACTTCAGGCGACCCGGACGAGCAGTACTTC. It specifies CASSLTSGDPDEQYF.

This clonotype was seen at least ten times. This chain links TRBV5-1 with TRBJ2-3; 14 bases match TRBD2. The CDR3 runs to 19 residues. The junction had 10 bases not matched to a gene; V was cut back by 4 bases and J by 0 bases. The germline V gene encodes CDR1 SGHRS and CDR2 YFSETQ. The CDR3 is CASSPTPGLAGVSTDTQYF. The CDR3 bases are TGCGCCAGCAGCCCTACCCCGGGACTAGCGGGGGTTAGCACAGATACGCAGTATTTT.

This clonotype was observed a single time. The gene calls are TRBV15 and TRBJ2-7, with 13 nucleotides matching TRBD2. This CDR3 has 16 amino acids. Germline V lookup: CDR1 LNHNV, CDR2 YYDKDF (reference sequence). Trimming took 3 bases from V and 6 from J; bases not matched to a gene: 8. The CDR3 is CATSSLLAGGTGEQYV. CDR3 coding DNA: TGTGCCACCAGCAGTTTACTAGCGGGGGGGACTGGCGAGCAGTACGTC.

This clonotype has a count of ten or more. V is TRBV29-1 and J is TRBJ1-3, with D possibly TRBD1 on 5 matching bases. Trimming left V 5 bases short and J 0 bases short, with 11 bases between. Per the germline V gene, CDR1 is SQVTM and CDR2 is ANQGSEA. This CDR3 has 14 residues. The CDR3 here is CSVRRDFSGNTIYF. The CDR3 DNA reads TGCAGCGTTCGCAGGGACTTCTCTGGAAACACCATATATTTT. The variable domain in full, with the rest retrieved from reference TRBV29-1 and TRBJ1-3, is SAVISQKPSRDICQRGTSLTIQCQVDSQVTMMFWYRQQPGQSLTLIATANQGSEATYESGFVIDKFPISRPNLTFSTLTVSNMSPEDSSIYLCSVRRDFSGNTIYFGEGSWLTVV.

This clonotype was seen ten or more times. The genes are TRBV7-2 and TRBJ2-1; D possibly uses TRBD1 or TRBD2 (7 bases each). The germline V gene encodes CDR1 SGHTA and CDR2 FQGNSA. The CDR3 contains 15 residues. V lost 5 bases to trimming and J lost 2 bases, with 13 bases between them. CDR3: CASSLQGGAYNEQFF. The CDR3 DNA is TGTGCCAGCAGCCTCCAGGGGGGGGCCTACAATGAGCAGTTCTTC. Together with reference TRBV7-2 and TRBJ2-1, the CDR3 gives the full variable domain: GAGVSQSPSNKVTEKGKDVELRCDPISGHTALYWYRQSLGQGLEFLIYFQGNSAPDKSGLPSDRFSAERTGGSVSTLTIQRTQQEDSAVYLCASSLQGGAYNEQFFGPGTRLTVL.

The chain links TRBV5-1 to TRBJ1-2; a possible D gene is TRBD1 (6 bases). The CDR3 totals 15 residues. V lost 1 base and J lost 4, with 14 bases in between. Germline V gene lookup returns CDR1 SGHRS and CDR2 YFSETQ. This CDR3 is CASSLPYREGYGYTF. The CDR3 region has the DNA TGCGCCAGCAGCTTGCCTTACAGGGAAGGCTATGGCTACACCTTC. Drawing the rest from reference TRBV5-1 and TRBJ1-2, the complete variable domain is KAGVTQTPRYLIKTRGQQVTLSCSPISGHRSVSWYQQTPGQGLQFLFEYFSETQRNKGNFPGRFSGRQFSNSRSEMNVSTLELGDSALYLCASSLPYREGYGYTFGSGTRLTVV.

This chain connects TRBV18 to TRBJ2-1; TRBD2 aligns across 16 bases. Trimming at V came to 0 bases and at J to 4 bases, leaving 0 bases not matched to a gene. Germline V gene sequence: CDR1 KGHSH, CDR2 LQKENI. The CDR3 runs to 17 residues. Written as DNA, the CDR3 is TGTGCCAGCTCACCACCGGGACTAGCGGGGGGGTACAATGAGCAGTTCTTC. The encoded protein is CASSPPGLAGGYNEQFF.

In its sample, this clonotype was seen a few times. The rearrangement links TRBV11-3 to TRBJ2-3, with D tentatively TRBD1 or TRBD2 (5 bases each). CDR3 length equals 14 residues. From germline, CDR1 is SGHNT and CDR2 YENEEA. V was clipped by 3 bases and J by 1 base, with 8 bases between them. The CDR3 sequence: CASSLGVRTDTQYF. For the CDR3, the DNA is TGTGCCAGCAGCTTGGGGGTGCGCACAGATACGCAGTATTTT.

This clonotype was seen repeatedly, ten times or more. The V call is TRBV9, the J call TRBJ2-3, with D possibly being TRBD1 or TRBD2 (5 bases each). The CDR3 is 15 amino acids. Between the trimmed V and J ends, which lost 2 bases and 2 bases, there was a span of 12 bases. Germline lookup yields CDR1 SGDLS and CDR2 YYNGEE. The CDR3 coding sequence is TGTGCCAGCAGCGTGGGACGGAAAAACACAGATACGCAGTATTTT. Translated: CASSVGRKNTDTQYF.

This clonotype was seen at least ten times. The genes are TRBV28 and TRBJ1-6; D unclear. V shed 8 bases and J shed 7 bases, with 15 bases lying between them. Looked up from germline, CDR1 is MDHEN and CDR2 is SYDVKM. The CDR3 loop spans 14 amino acids. CDR3 protein: CASVPGGRNSPLHF. Written as DNA, the CDR3 is TGTGCCAGCGTTCCGGGCGGACGGAATTCACCCCTCCACTTT.

This clonotype was recorded at least ten times. The J gene is TRBJ1-4, the V gene TRBV7-9; maybe TRBD1 (5 bases). CDR1 is SEHNR and CDR2 is FQNEAQ in the germline V gene (reference sequence). With 2 bases removed from V and 8 bases from J, the gap between germline ends came to 9 bases. The CDR3 has 13 amino acids. The CDR3 bases are TGTGCCAGCAGCTTATCAGGGTGGGAAAAACTGTTTTTT. This translates into CASSLSGWEKLFF.

The table lists this clonotype with many counts. The chain has TRBV7-9 and TRBJ2-2, with D unclear. The CDR3 is 14 amino acids. From germline, CDR1 is SEHNR and CDR2 FQNEAQ (reference sequence). V lost 0 bases to trimming and J lost 4 bases, with 6 bases between them. CDR3 nucleotides: TGTGCCAGCAGCTTAGCGTGGGGCACCGGGGAGCTGTTTTTT. Its translation is CASSLAWGTGELFF.

The genes are TRBV5-1 and TRBJ2-3, with no clear D. Germline CDR1 and CDR2: SGHRS and YFSETQ. Trimming removed 2 bases at V and 4 bases at J, with 5 bases between. The CDR3 is 12 residues long. The chain's CDR3 is CASSLIPDTQYF. The CDR3, as DNA: TGCGCCAGCAGCTTAATTCCAGATACGCAGTATTTT.

Here the CDR3 reads CASSFGREGSYNEQFF. For the CDR3, the DNA is TGTGCCAGCAGTTTCGGAAGGGAGGGGTCCTACAATGAGCAGTTCTTC. This chain joins TRBV27 and TRBJ2-1, with 7 bases fitting TRBD2. This CDR3 is 16 amino acids long. CDR1 MNHEY and CDR2 SMNVEV come from the germline V gene (reference sequence). Unmatched junction bases numbered 6, after V lost 3 bases and J lost 1 base.

This clonotype was recorded many times. The chain couples TRBV27 to TRBJ2-2; no clear D gene. Trimming removed 3 bases from V and 3 bases from J, with 8 bases in between. The CDR3 runs 14 residues. Germline V lookup: CDR1 MNHEY, CDR2 SMNVEV (reference sequence). As DNA, the CDR3 is TGTGCCAGCAGTTTCGGGTGGGACACCGGGGAGCTGTTTTTT. Amino acid sequence: CASSFGWDTGELFF.

The V and J genes are TRBV24-1 and TRBJ2-3, with D perhaps matching TRBD1 or TRBD2 (5 bases each). Germline values: CDR1 KGHDR, CDR2 SFDVKD. The CDR3 is 13 amino acids. V lost 10 bases to trimming and J lost 3 bases, with 13 bases between them. This CDR3 is CATRGRETDTQYF. The CDR3 DNA follows: TGTGCCACTCGGGGCCGAGAAACAGATACGCAGTATTTT.

This chain links TRBV2 with TRBJ2-5; the D gene is possibly TRBD2 (6 bases). The germline gives CDR1 SNHLY, CDR2 FYNNEI. The CDR3 spans 13 residues. V was shortened by 4 bases and J by 5 bases, with 11 bases between the two germline ends. The CDR3 sequence is CASSVALAETQYF. The DNA for the CDR3 is TGTGCCAGCAGTGTCGCGCTAGCGGAGACCCAGTACTTC.

This clonotype has a handful of counts. The chain recombines TRBV5-6 with TRBJ1-1, with a possible D match to TRBD1 (5 bases). CDR1 SGHDT and CDR2 YYEEEE come from the germline V gene. Trimming removed 1 base from V and 3 bases from J, with 10 bases in between. The CDR3 totals 14 residues. DNA for the CDR3: TGTGCCAGCAGCTTGATTTGGGGCTACACTGAAGCTTTCTTT. Translation gives CASSLIWGYTEAFF.

This clonotype was detected only a few times. The V and J genes are TRBV20-1 and TRBJ2-7; D call uncertain. V was cut by 6 bases and J by 2 bases, with 14 bases left in between. CDR1 DFQATT and CDR2 SNEGSKA come from the germline V gene (reference sequence). The length of the CDR3 is 13 residues. In DNA, the CDR3 is TGCAGTGCGACCAAACTTACAACCTACGAGCAGTACGTC. It translates to CSATKLTTYEQYV.

This clonotype has a handful of counts. The chain uses TRBV6-5 and TRBJ1-3; D gene ambiguous. V was cut by 3 bases and J by 2 bases, with 11 bases left in between. This CDR3 has 15 residues. Germline CDR1 and CDR2: MNHEY and SVGAGI. CDR3 sequence reads: CASSYSRRPGNTIYF. The CDR3 DNA reads TGTGCCAGCAGTTATTCCAGGCGTCCTGGAAACACCATATATTTT.

The chain is built from TRBV7-2 and TRBJ2-5; no clear D gene. The CDR3 has 13 residues. V was trimmed by 5 bases and J by 2 bases, leaving 9 bases between them. CDR1 and CDR2 from the germline V gene are SGHTA and FQGNSA. DNA for the CDR3: TGTGCCAGCAGCCCGTCCCCGCAAGAGACCCAGTACTTC. Translation: CASSPSPQETQYF.